These 9 T cell receptor beta chains were all obtained from the same sample, sequenced in a study of T cell repertoires in cytomegalovirus infection. TCRdb reprocessed the reads via MiXCR and lists one record per CDR3 protein. This table has around 750,000 distinct CDR3 sequences, approximately 29% appearing once. These receptors' antigens are unknown. Specimen: cultured CD8+ T cells from PBMCs, collected from culture after CMV antigen stimulation. Receptors were obtained from a human donor in good health (CMV status not recorded). Some clones in this sample may be carry-over from other donors' samples.

This clonotype was seen a handful of times. This chain connects TRBV6-1 to TRBJ1-2; weak D call: TRBD1 (5 bases). Trimming cost V 8 bases and J 0 bases, with 13 bases left between them. In germline, CDR1 is MNHNS, CDR2 SASEGT. The CDR3 has 14 amino acids. The CDR3 sequence is CASFRQKANYGYTF. The CDR3 region has the DNA TGTGCCAGCTTTCGACAGAAAGCTAACTATGGCTACACCTTC.

Notes on this clonotype: One end of the junction varies from germline; a read error may be responsible. The rearrangement uses TRBV7-3 and TRBJ2-1, with TRBD2 matching 7 bases. The CDR3 totals 15 residues. Germline values: CDR1 SGHTA, CDR2 FQGTGA. This CDR3 reads CANSAPGGVNNEQFF. CDR3 bases: TGTGCCAACAGCGCCCCGGGGGGTGTCAACAATGAGCAGTTCTTC. Full variable domain (remainder filled in from reference TRBV7-3 and TRBJ2-1): GAGVSQTPSNKVTEKGKYVELRCDPISGHTALYWYRQSLGQGPEFLIYFQGTGAADDSGLPNDRFFAVRPEGSVSTLKIQRTERGDSAVYLCANSAPGGVNNEQFFGPGTRLTVL.

This chain joins TRBV7-6 and TRBJ1-1; no definite D call. Germline V CDR1 and CDR2: SGHVS, FNYEAQ. V was shortened by 2 bases and J by 2 bases, with 6 bases between the two germline ends. This CDR3 spans 13 amino acids. DNA for the CDR3: TGTGCCAGCAGCTTAAAAGCCAACACTGAAGCTTTCTTT. Translated: CASSLKANTEAFF.

V and J are TRBV20-1 and TRBJ1-2; D not certain. The CDR3 length is 11 residues. Germline CDR1 reads DFQATT; CDR2 reads SNEGSKA (reference sequence). Trimming took off 1 base at V and 6 bases at J, with 6 bases between the two ends. The CDR3 spells CSARVPHGYTF. The CDR3 DNA reads TGCAGTGCTAGAGTCCCCCATGGCTACACCTTC.

The sample holds a few counts of this clonotype. The gene calls are TRBV4-3 and TRBJ1-4; no reliable D call. The CDR3 length is 15 residues. V gave up 4 bases and J gave up 3 bases, with 12 bases separating them. Germline-derived CDR1 and CDR2 are LGHNA and YSLEER. The CDR3: CASSPVDGANEKLFF. The CDR3 DNA reads TGCGCCAGCAGCCCCGTCGACGGAGCTAATGAAAAACTGTTTTTT.

This clonotype appeared once. This rearrangement joins TRBV12-3 or TRBV12-4 to TRBJ1-1; no reliable D call. V was shortened by 5 bases and J by 4 bases, with 8 bases between the two germline ends. The length of the CDR3 is 12 residues. The CDR3 here is CASSKELTEAFF. The CDR3 DNA reads TGTGCCAGCAGTAAGGAGCTCACTGAAGCTTTCTTT.

The chain carries TRBV7-7 and TRBJ2-1, with D unclear. The CDR3 consists of 12 residues. CDR1 is SSHAT, CDR2 FNYEAQ, per germline (reference sequence). The DNA for the CDR3 is TGTGCTAGGGTGGGCCCCTACAATGAGCAGTTCTTC. It is translated as CARVGPYNEQFF. The variable domain in full, completed from reference TRBV7-7 and TRBJ2-1, reads GAGVSQSPRYKVTKRGQDVTLRCDPISSHATLYWYQQALGQGPEFLTYFNYEAQPDKSGLPSDRFSAERPEGSISTLTIQRTEQRDSAMYRCARVGPYNEQFFGPGTRLTVL.

The chain carries TRBV27 and TRBJ2-7; 7 nucleotides align to TRBD1. This CDR3 region has 12 residues. Per the germline V gene, CDR1 is MNHEY and CDR2 is SMNVEV (reference sequence). Losses at the gene ends were 5 bases for V and 6 bases for J; bases not matched to a gene: 4. The CDR3 nucleotides are TGTGCCAGCAGTGACAGGGTTGCCGAGCAGTACTTC. Translating it yields CASSDRVAEQYF.

The rearrangement links TRBV28 to TRBJ2-1; 7 nucleotides agree with TRBD2. The J segment lost 1 base and the V segment lost 10 bases, leaving 7 bases of the junction unmatched. There are 14 residues in the CDR3. Germline assignment: CDR1 MDHEN and CDR2 SYDVKM. CDR3: CATRLAVSYNEQFF. For the CDR3, the DNA is TGTGCCACTAGGCTAGCGGTTTCCTACAATGAGCAGTTCTTC. Drawing the rest from reference TRBV28 and TRBJ2-1, the complete variable domain is DVKVTQSSRYLVKRTGEKVFLECVQDMDHENMFWYRQDPGLGLRLIYFSYDVKMKEKGDIPEGYSVSREKKERFSLILESASTNQTSMYLCATRLAVSYNEQFFGPGTRLTVL.